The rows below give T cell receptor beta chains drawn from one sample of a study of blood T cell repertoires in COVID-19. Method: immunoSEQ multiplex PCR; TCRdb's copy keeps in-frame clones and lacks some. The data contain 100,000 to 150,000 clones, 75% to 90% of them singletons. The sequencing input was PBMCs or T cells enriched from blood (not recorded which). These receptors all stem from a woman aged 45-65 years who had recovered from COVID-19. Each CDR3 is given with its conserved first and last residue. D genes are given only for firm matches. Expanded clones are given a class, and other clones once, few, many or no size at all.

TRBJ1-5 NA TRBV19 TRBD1 TGTGCCAGTAGTACCGGACAGGGAGGAAGCAATCAGCCCCAGCATTTT CASSTGQGGSNQPQHF
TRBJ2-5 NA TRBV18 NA TGTGCCAGCTCAAGGGGGTTACAAGAGACCCAGTACTTC CASSRGLQETQYF
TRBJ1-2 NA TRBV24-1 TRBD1 TGTGCCACCAGTGAGGCAACGGACAGGGAGAACTATGGCTACACCTTC CATSEATDRENYGYTF
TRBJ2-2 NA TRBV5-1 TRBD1 TGCGCCAGCAGCTTGGGACAGGGGCCCACCGGGGAGCTGTTTTTT CASSLGQGPTGELFF
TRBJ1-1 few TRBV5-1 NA TGCGCCAGCAGCTTGGAGGGACACCCTGACACTGAAGCTTTCTTT CASSLEGHPDTEAFF
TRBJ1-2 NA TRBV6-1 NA TGTGCCAGCAGTGAAGACAGCCAAGCTAACTATGGCTACACCTTC CASSEDSQANYGYTF
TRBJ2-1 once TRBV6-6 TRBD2 TGTGCCAGCAGTCTCAACCCCGCTAGCGGGGGGGCACGGAGCTACAATGAGCAGTTCTTC CASSLNPASGGARSYNEQFF
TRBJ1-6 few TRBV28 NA TGTGCCAGCAGACGAGAGACAGGTGCGCCCCTCCACTTT CASRRETGAPLHF
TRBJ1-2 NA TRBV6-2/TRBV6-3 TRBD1 TGTGCCAGCAGTTACTCGACAGGGAGAGTTGGCTACACCTTC CASSYSTGRVGYTF
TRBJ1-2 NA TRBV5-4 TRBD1 TGTGCCAGCAGCTTGGATACAGGGGACCTTGGCTACACCTTC CASSLDTGDLGYTF
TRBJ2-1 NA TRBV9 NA TGTGCCAGCAGCGTAGTTACAAACAATGAGCAGTTCTTC CASSVVTNNEQFF
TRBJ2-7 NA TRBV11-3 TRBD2 TGTGCCAGCAGCTTAGGAGGCGGGGGACCCTCCTACGAGCAGTACTTC CASSLGGGGPSYEQYF
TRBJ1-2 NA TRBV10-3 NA TGTGCCATCAGTGAGGGGGCGTTTAATGGCTACACCTTC CAISEGAFNGYTF
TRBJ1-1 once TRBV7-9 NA TGTGCCAGCAGCCACCCAGGGTTGGTGGGTTTCGCTGAAGCTTTCTTT CASSHPGLVGFAEAFF
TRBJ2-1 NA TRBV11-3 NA TGTGCCAGCAGCCCGGGCCAGCGGAGCTCCTACAATGAGCAGTTCTTC CASSPGQRSSYNEQFF
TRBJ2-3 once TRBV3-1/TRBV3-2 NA TGTGCCAGCAGCCACGGTCCAGATACGCAGTATTTT CASSHGPDTQYF
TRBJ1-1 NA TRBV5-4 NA TGTGCCAGCAGCTCCCTTAGCTCCCTGAACACTGAAGCTTTCTTT CASSSLSSLNTEAFF
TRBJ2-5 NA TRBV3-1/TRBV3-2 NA TGTGCCAGCAGCCAATTCTCCCTTTCAGGAGGAGAGACCCAGTACTTC CASSQFSLSGGETQYF
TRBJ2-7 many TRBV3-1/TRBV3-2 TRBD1 TGTGCCAGCTCTGCAGTACAGGGGGGTGATTCCGAGCAGTACTTC CASSAVQGGDSEQYF
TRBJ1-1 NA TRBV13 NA TGTGCCAGCAGTGGGCGGGGCACTGAAGCTTTCTTT CASSGRGTEAFF
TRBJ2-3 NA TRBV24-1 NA TGTGCCACCAGTGGAGGTAGCACAGATACGCAGTATTTT CATSGGSTDTQYF
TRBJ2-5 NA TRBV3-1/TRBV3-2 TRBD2 TGTGCCAGCAGCCCTACTAGCGGTCAAGAGACCCAGTACTTC CASSPTSGQETQYF
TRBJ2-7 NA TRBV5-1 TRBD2 TGCGCCAGCAGCCGTAGCGGGGGGGCAGATGAGCAGTACTTC CASSRSGGADEQYF
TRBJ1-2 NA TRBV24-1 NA TGTGCCACCAGTGAGTCGAACAGGGATAATGGCTACACCTTC CATSESNRDNGYTF
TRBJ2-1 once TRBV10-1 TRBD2 TGCGCCAGCAGTGGGGGACTAGCGGGGTCCTACAATGAGCAGTTCTTC CASSGGLAGSYNEQFF
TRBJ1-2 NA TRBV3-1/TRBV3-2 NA TGTGCCAGCAGCTCAGGTCAGGGCTATGGCTACACCTTC CASSSGQGYGYTF
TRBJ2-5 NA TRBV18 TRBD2 TGTGCCAGCTCACCAATTGGGAGCGGGGGGTTTCGAGAGACCCAGTACTTC CASSPIGSGGFRETQYF
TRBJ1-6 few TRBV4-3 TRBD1 TGCGCCAGCAGCCAAGAAGGTGGGACAGGGGCTTCACCCCTCCACTTT CASSQEGGTGASPLHF
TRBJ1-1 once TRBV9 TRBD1 TGTGCCAGCGTACCTTATTCGACAACCGGGACAGGGTTATTGAACACTGAAGCTTTCTTT CASVPYSTTGTGLLNTEAFF
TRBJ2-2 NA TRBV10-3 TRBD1 TGTGCCATCAGCGACCGGGACAGAAACACCGGGGAGCTGTTTTTT CAISDRDRNTGELFF
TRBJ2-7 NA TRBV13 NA TGTGCCAGCAGTCACCCCGGACAGTTAACCTACGAGCAGTACTTC CASSHPGQLTYEQYF
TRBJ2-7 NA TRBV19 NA TGTGCCAGTAGTGACAATTATGCCTACGAGCAGTACTTC CASSDNYAYEQYF
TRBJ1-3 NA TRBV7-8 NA TGTGCCAGCAGCGAAAGACAGGGAAACACCATATATTTT CASSERQGNTIYF
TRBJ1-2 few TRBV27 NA TGTGCCAGCAGTTTATCGCTGGGGAGCTATGGCTACACCTTC CASSLSLGSYGYTF
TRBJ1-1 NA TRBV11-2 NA TGTGCCAGCAGCTTAGATTGGGGAGAGACTGAAGCTTTCTTT CASSLDWGETEAFF
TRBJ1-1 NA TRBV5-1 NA TGCGCCAGCAGCCCACGGGAAGGGATGAACACTGAAGCTTTCTTT CASSPREGMNTEAFF
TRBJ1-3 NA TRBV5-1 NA TGCGCCAGCAGCTTGGGAGGCTCTGGAAACACCATATATTTT CASSLGGSGNTIYF
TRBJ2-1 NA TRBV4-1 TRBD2 TGCGCCAGCAGCCAAGTGGGGGGGAACTACAATGAGCAGTTCTTC CASSQVGGNYNEQFF
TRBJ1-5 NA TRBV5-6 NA TGTGCCAGCAGCTTGGTTGGGGAGGGCAATCAGCCCCAGCATTTT CASSLVGEGNQPQHF
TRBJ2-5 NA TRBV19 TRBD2 TGTGCCAGTGGAACGCGATCGGGGGGAGAGACCCAGTACTTC CASGTRSGGETQYF
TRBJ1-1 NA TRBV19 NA TGTGCCAGTAGTAACGAACAGGCCTACACTGAAGCTTTCTTT CASSNEQAYTEAFF
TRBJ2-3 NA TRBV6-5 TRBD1 TGTGCCAGCAGTCTACCCGGGACAGGGAGGGATACGCAGTATTTT CASSLPGTGRDTQYF
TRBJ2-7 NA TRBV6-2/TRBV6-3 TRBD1 TGTGCCAGCAGTTACTACAGGGGCCAAACCTACGAGCAGTACTTC CASSYYRGQTYEQYF
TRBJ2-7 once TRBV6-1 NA TGTGCCAGCAGTGACGGTAGCTCCTACGAGCAGTACTTC CASSDGSSYEQYF